This T cell receptor (beta chain) was sequenced during a study of PD-1 blockade in mismatch repair-deficient tumors (dated by TCRdb to 2017 to 2019). With regard to the full study: Between September 2013 and late 2016, the trial enrolled about 78 consecutive patients with roughly twelve types of mismatch repair-deficient cancer, all of whom had received prior treatment and were progressing. Tumor-associated T cell clones in the peripheral blood of patients responding to PD-1 blockade were tracked using deep sequencing of TCR CDR3 regions. The paper's findings and limits, for the study overall: After pembrolizumab, tumor-resident clones, which were often undetectable in blood before treatment, expanded rapidly and then contracted, generally ahead of radiologic responses.

According to the germline V gene, CDR1 reads SGHDT and CDR2 reads YYEEEE. The germline ends are 14 bases apart after V is trimmed by 0 bases and J by 1 base. Including cysteine and phenylalanine, the CDR3 has 17 amino acids. Only the CDR3 part of the read is kept: 51 bases, read in frame from the first base. Library method: the immunoSEQ multiplex PCR assay. The table comes from immuneACCESS by way of TCRdb, which keeps in-frame sequences with V and J called. Part of the clones is missing from these tables; in studies checked, under half for an unresolved V gene and the rest for unknown reasons. In all, the sample holds around 37,000 clones, and 65% to 85% of those were seen once. The top ten clonotypes cover 1% to 1.4% of the sample. For every enrolled patient, mismatch repair deficiency was confirmed by either polymerase chain reaction or immunohistochemistry. TCR sequencing was carried out for three patients who responded to pembrolizumab therapy. The phase II trial prospectively tested pembrolizumab PD-1 blockade in advanced mismatch repair-deficient cancers regardless of tissue of origin. Peripheral blood T cell samples were gathered serially, both before PD-1 blockade started and at multiple time points afterward. Blood sampling times were reported as weeks after the first pembrolizumab dose.

This clone came up once. Its binding antigen is unknown. One base away there is no much larger clone; base qualities are not given. This clonotype originated in an adult with mismatch repair-deficient cancer. The chain uses TRBV5-6 and TRBJ2-4; the D gene is unclear. This specimen was PBMCs, taken roughly nine months after starting pembrolizumab. The DNA is TGTGCCAGCAGCTTGGGTCAGGAAAGCTTGGCCAAAAACATTCAGTACTTC. This translates into CASSLGQESLAKNIQYF.